This T cell receptor (beta chain) was recovered during a study of T-cell reconstitution after alpha-beta-depleted transplantation in children. This clonotype came up a few times. Unique molecular identifiers were built into the TCRbeta library. Each CDR3 protein gets one entry after TCRdb re-called the PCR reads with MiXCR. The sample carries 420,000 or so distinct CDR3 sequences, approximately 11% recorded once. Trimming stripped 0 bases from V and 6 bases from J, with 8 bases between. The CDR3 consists of 13 residues. Per germline, CDR1 MNHEY and CDR2 SVGAGI. V and J are TRBV6-5 and TRBJ1-1; D uncertain. The receptor was derived from a human donor who donated a stem cell graft to a child with acute myeloid leukemia. This specimen was PBMCs from the stem cell graft donor, taken from the stem cell graft. The DNA of the CDR3 is TGTGCCAGCAGTTACTCGAGATCCTCTGAAGCTTTCTTT. It codes for CASSYSRSSEAFF.